This T cell receptor beta chain came from a study of shared clonotypes between healthy human individuals. General study points: Having only a few donors restricted how much genetic and exposure-history diversity was captured. Even with large depth, rarefaction showed that sorted-subset sequencing was incomplete. Expectations were that clonotype sharing among donors would be affected by sequencing depth.

Original processing methods: ImmunoSEQ output held junction-only sequences without quality scores, so filtering differed. Profiled with immunoSEQ multiplex PCR; TCRdb holds only in-frame clones, not every one. The V and J calls and clone size come from that table; D and trimming were worked out from the DNA. The sample records roughly 1 million clones, approximately 80% being singletons. Germline CDR1 SGHDT, CDR2 YYEEEE. V lost 4 bases and J 1 base, leaving 10 bases between the germline ends. The CDR3 loop spans 14 amino acids. As regards this clone: Its antigen is as yet unknown.

Sequencing was done on a sample of memory CD4+ T cells from PBMCs. Sample subset: CD45RA-negative fraction. The rearrangement uses TRBV5-6 and TRBJ2-3, with D tentatively TRBD1 (5 bases). The origin of this receptor is a man aged 18 to 29 in good health. Some clones in this sample may be carry-over from other donors' samples. CDR3 in amino acids: CASSDGRGTDTQYF. In nucleotides, the CDR3 is TGTGCCAGCAGCGATGGCAGGGGCACAGATACGCAGTATTTT.